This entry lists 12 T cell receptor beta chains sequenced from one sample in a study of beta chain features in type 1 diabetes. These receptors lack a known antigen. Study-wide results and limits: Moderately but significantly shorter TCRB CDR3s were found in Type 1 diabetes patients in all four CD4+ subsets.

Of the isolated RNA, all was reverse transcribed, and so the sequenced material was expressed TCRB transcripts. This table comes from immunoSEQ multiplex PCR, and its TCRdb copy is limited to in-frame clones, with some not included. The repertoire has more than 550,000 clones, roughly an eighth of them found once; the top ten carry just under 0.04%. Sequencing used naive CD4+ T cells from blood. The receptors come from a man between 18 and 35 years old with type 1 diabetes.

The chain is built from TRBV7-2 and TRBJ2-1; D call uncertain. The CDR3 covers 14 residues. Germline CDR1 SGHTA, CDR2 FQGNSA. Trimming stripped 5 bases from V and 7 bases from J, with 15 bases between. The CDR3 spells CASSLEWAKNEQFF. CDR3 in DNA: TGTGCCAGCAGCCTAGAGTGGGCAAAAAATGAGCAGTTCTTC. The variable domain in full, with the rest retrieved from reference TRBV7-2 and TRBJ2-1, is GAGVSQSPSNKVTEKGKDVELRCDPISGHTALYWYRQSLGQGLEFLIYFQGNSAPDKSGLPSDRFSAERTGGSVSTLTIQRTQQEDSAVYLCASSLEWAKNEQFFGPGTRLTVL.

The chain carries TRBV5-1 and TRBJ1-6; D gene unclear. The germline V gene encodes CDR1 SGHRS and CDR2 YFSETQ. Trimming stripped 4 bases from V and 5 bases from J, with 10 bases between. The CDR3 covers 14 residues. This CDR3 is CASSLFTNNSPLHF. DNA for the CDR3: TGCGCCAGCAGCCTTTTTACAAATAATTCACCCCTCCACTTT.

The CDR3 nucleotides read TGCGCCAGCAGTGAGTCTAAGGGTAATCAGCCCCAGCATTTT. It codes for CASSESKGNQPQHF. The chain is built from TRBV10-2 and TRBJ1-5; D gene unclear. The CDR3 has 14 amino acids. With 0 bases removed from V and 4 bases from J, the gap between germline ends came to 7 bases. Germline V gene lookup returns CDR1 WSHSY and CDR2 SAAADI.

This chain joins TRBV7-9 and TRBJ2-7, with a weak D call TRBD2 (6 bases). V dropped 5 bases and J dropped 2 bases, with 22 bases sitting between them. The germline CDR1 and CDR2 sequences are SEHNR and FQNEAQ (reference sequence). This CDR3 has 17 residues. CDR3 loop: CASSPRGLGTSTYEQYF. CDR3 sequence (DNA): TGTGCCAGCAGCCCCCGGGGCCTCGGAACTAGCACCTACGAGCAGTACTTC.

CDR3 coding DNA: TGTGCCAGCAGGGTACAGGGTCAAGAGACCCAGTACTTC. Amino acid sequence: CASRVQGQETQYF. The rearrangement links TRBV11-2 to TRBJ2-5; D possibly corresponds to TRBD1 (6 bases). The germline CDR1 and CDR2 sequences are SGHAT and FQNNGV. Trimming removed 6 bases from V and 2 bases from J, with 10 bases in between. The CDR3 length is 13 residues.

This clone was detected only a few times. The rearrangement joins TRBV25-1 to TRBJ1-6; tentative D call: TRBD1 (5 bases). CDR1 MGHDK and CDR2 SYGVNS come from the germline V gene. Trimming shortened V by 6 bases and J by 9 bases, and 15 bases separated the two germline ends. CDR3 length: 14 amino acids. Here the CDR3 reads CASSTAGHGSPLHF. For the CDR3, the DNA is TGTGCCAGCAGCACAGCGGGGCACGGTTCACCCCTCCACTTT.

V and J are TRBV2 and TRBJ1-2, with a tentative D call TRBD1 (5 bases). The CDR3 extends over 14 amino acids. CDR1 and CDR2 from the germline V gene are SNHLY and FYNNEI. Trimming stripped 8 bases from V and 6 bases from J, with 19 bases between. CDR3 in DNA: TGTGCCAGCGGGGTTACACCGAGGGGAGATGGCTACACCTTC. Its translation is CASGVTPRGDGYTF.

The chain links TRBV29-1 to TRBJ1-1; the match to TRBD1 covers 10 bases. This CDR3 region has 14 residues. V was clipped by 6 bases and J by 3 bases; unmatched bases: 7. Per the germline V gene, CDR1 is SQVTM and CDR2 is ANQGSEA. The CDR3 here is CSVRAGTGDTEAFF. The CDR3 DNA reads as TGCAGCGTGAGGGCCGGGACAGGGGACACTGAAGCTTTCTTT.

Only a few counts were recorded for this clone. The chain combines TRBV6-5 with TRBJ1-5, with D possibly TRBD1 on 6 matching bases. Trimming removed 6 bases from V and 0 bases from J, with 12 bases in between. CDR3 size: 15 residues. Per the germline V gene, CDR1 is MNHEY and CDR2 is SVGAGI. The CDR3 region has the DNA TGTGCCAGCAGAAGACAGGCAAATAGCAATCAGCCCCAGCATTTT. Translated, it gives CASRRQANSNQPQHF.

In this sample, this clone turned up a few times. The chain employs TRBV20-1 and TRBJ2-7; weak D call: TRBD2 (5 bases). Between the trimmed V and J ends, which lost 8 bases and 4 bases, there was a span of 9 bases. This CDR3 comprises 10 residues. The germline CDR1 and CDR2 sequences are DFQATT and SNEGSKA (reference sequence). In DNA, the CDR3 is TGCAGTCCCGGGGAGTACGAGCAGTACTTC. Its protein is CSPGEYEQYF.

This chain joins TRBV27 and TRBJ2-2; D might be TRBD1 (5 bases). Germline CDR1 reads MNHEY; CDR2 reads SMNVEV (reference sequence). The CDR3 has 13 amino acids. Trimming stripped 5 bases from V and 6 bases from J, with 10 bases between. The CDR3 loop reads CASSQGFAGELFF. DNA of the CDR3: TGTGCCAGCAGTCAGGGTTTCGCCGGGGAGCTGTTTTTT.

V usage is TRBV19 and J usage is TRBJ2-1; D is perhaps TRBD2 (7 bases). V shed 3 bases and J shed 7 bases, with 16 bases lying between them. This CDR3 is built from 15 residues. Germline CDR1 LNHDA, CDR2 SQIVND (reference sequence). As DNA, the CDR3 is TGTGCCAGTAGTATGAAGGAGGGAGGGGGAAATGAGCAGTTCTTC. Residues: CASSMKEGGGNEQFF.